This TCR delta chain comes out of a study of gamma-delta T cells after stem cell transplantation. TCRdb re-identified clones in the RT-PCR reads via CATT. The sample shows about 700 delta-chain clones, roughly 2.7% of them seen only once. Remarks on this clone: The TCRdb record carries a much larger clone's protein, which differs from this DNA's translation at residue 17; a read error is the likely cause, and the protein listed here is the DNA translation.

Germline CDR1 reads GEAIGNYY; CDR2 reads EKD. CDR3 length equals 21 residues. The sequence came from a human donor. It is not recorded whose cells these are; they may come from a transplant donor. The chain recombines TRDV2 with TRDJ1, with 11 bases identical to TRDD3. The specimen was gamma-delta T cells. The CDR3 protein is CACDTVPTSGGYLAYTNKLIF. In DNA form, the CDR3 reads TGTGCCTGTGACACAGTTCCTACTTCTGGGGGATACCTGGCGTACACCAATAAACTCATCTTT.